The next 27 T cell receptor beta chains were all read from a single sample in a study of early T cells in non-severe SARS-CoV-2 infection. TCRdb reprocessed the 5' RACE reads with MiXCR, giving one entry per CDR3 protein. The sample lists some 100,000 distinct CDR3 sequences, approximately 15% occurring once. The sequencing input was whole blood. Receptor source: an adult who was a healthcare worker with PCR-confirmed SARS-CoV-2 infection or an uninfected control (not recorded which).

CDR3 DNA: TGTGCCAGCAGCTTGTGGGGCCCTAACTATGGCTACACCTTC. Residues: CASSLWGPNYGYTF. The chain links TRBV5-6 to TRBJ1-2; D perhaps matches TRBD1 (5 bases). The CDR3 contains 14 residues. Germline values: CDR1 SGHDT, CDR2 YYEEEE. The V end was cut by 1 base, the J end by 0 bases, with 7 bases between.

This clonotype was recorded at least ten times. The rearrangement joins TRBV6-1 to TRBJ2-7; D may match TRBD1 or TRBD2 (6 bases each). Germline lookup yields CDR1 MNHNS and CDR2 SASEGT. CDR3 size: 12 residues. Deletions cut 4 bases from V and 9 bases from J, with 13 bases between. The CDR3 spells CASSALQGGQYV. CDR3 nucleotide sequence: TGTGCCAGCAGTGCCCTACAGGGAGGGCAGTACGTC.

This clonotype has just a few counts. The chain employs TRBV7-2 and TRBJ2-2; possible D gene TRBD2, 6 bases. The CDR3 is 15 residues long. V dropped 6 bases and J dropped 2 bases, with 13 bases sitting between them. From germline, CDR1 is SGHTA and CDR2 FQGNSA. The CDR3 reads CASSQMGGNTGELFF. The CDR3 nucleotides read TGTGCCAGCAGTCAAATGGGGGGAAACACCGGGGAGCTGTTTTTT.

In its sample, this clonotype was seen a few times. V is TRBV11-3 and J is TRBJ2-5; the D call may be TRBD1 or TRBD2 (6 bases each). This CDR3 has 13 residues. Per the germline V gene, CDR1 is SGHNT and CDR2 is YENEEA. The germline V and J ends were trimmed by 5 bases and 4 bases, with 11 bases remaining between them. CDR3 loop: CASSRSGAETQYF. The CDR3 bases are TGTGCCAGCAGCCGCTCGGGGGCAGAGACCCAGTACTTC.

The rearrangement uses TRBV4-2 and TRBJ1-1; TRBD1 is a possible D gene (5 bases). Germline V CDR1 and CDR2: LGHNA, YNFKEQ. Between the trimmed V and J ends, which lost 4 bases and 1 base, there was a span of 16 bases. The CDR3 covers 16 residues. The CDR3 DNA is TGTGCCAGCAGCCCCATACGCCGGGACTCGAACACTGAAGCTTTCTTT. This codes for CASSPIRRDSNTEAFF.

The chain employs TRBV30 and TRBJ1-4; 7 bases are shared with TRBD1. V was pared by 1 base and J by 5 bases, with 7 bases of the junction left unmatched. CDR1 is GTSNPN and CDR2 is SVGIG in the germline V gene (reference sequence). The length of the CDR3 is 15 residues. In DNA form, the CDR3 reads TGTGCCTGGAGTGCCGGGACAGCCCGAAATGAAAAACTGTTTTTT. Translation: CAWSAGTARNEKLFF.

The chain employs TRBV7-2 and TRBJ2-3; 14 bases fit TRBD2. This CDR3 has 19 residues. V shed 1 base, J shed 10 bases, and the junction held 16 bases outside the gene matches. The germline V gene encodes CDR1 SGHTA and CDR2 FQGNSA. CDR3 sequence reads: CASSLVPRGTSGGPTAQYF. CDR3 nucleotide sequence: TGTGCCAGCAGCTTAGTGCCCCGTGGGACTAGCGGGGGCCCCACGGCGCAGTATTTT.

This chain joins TRBV6-1 and TRBJ2-7; 8 bases map to TRBD1. The CDR3 is made up of 14 amino acids. CDR1 and CDR2 (germline): MNHNS, SASEGT. CDR3 nucleotide sequence: TGTGCCAGCAGAGAAGGACAGGGAATGGGCGAGCAGTACGTC. It codes for CASREGQGMGEQYV.

This chain joins TRBV29-1 and TRBJ2-3; D not resolved. The CDR3 extends over 12 amino acids. Germline-derived CDR1 and CDR2 are SQVTM and ANQGSEA. The germline V and J ends were trimmed by 3 bases and 0 bases, with 4 bases remaining between them. The CDR3, as DNA: TGCAGCGTTGATGTCAGCACAGATACGCAGTATTTT. Translation: CSVDVSTDTQYF.

The rearrangement links TRBV7-2 to TRBJ2-1; 9 bases match TRBD2. Germline lookup yields CDR1 SGHTA and CDR2 FQGNSA. The CDR3 totals 15 residues. The J segment lost 4 bases and the V segment lost 3 bases, leaving 4 bases of the junction unmatched. Here the CDR3 DNA reads TGTGCCAGCAGCTTGGTGCGGGGGGGTTACAATGAGCAGTTCTTC. Translation: CASSLVRGGYNEQFF.

The gene calls are TRBV3-1 and TRBJ1-5; D gene unclear. Germline V gene data show CDR1 as LGHDT and CDR2 as YNNKEL (reference sequence). The CDR3 contains 16 residues. Trimming removed 1 base from V and 1 base from J, with 11 bases in between. Here the CDR3 reads CASSQGSGGSNQPQHF. The CDR3 DNA follows: TGTGCCAGCAGCCAAGGTTCAGGCGGGAGCAATCAGCCCCAGCATTTT.

This clonotype was seen many times. V gene TRBV19 combines with J gene TRBJ1-5, with a weak D call TRBD1 (5 bases). Germline CDR1 is LNHDA and CDR2 is SQIVND (reference sequence). The CDR3 has 16 residues. V was cut by 4 bases and J by 3 bases, with 16 bases left in between. CDR3 loop: CASSTISRTLNQPQHF. The CDR3 DNA reads as TGTGCCAGTAGTACCATATCGAGGACACTCAATCAGCCCCAGCATTTT.

The table lists this clonotype with a few counts. The J gene is TRBJ2-1, the V gene TRBV5-1; 9 bases match TRBD1. This CDR3 is built from 17 residues. Germline V gene sequence: CDR1 SGHRS, CDR2 YFSETQ. J lost 5 bases, V lost 1 base, and 10 bases had no gene match. The DNA for the CDR3 is TGCGCCAGCAGCTTGCAACCGCTGGGGACAGGGAACAATGAGCAGTTCTTC. Its translation is CASSLQPLGTGNNEQFF.

Here the CDR3 DNA reads TGTGCCAGCAGCTTAGACCAAATTCGGGGCATTCAGTACTTC. It specifies CASSLDQIRGIQYF. The rearrangement uses TRBV11-2 and TRBJ2-4, with a tentative D call TRBD2 (5 bases). Trimming removed 0 bases from V and 9 bases from J, with 12 bases in between. The CDR3 is made up of 14 amino acids. Germline values: CDR1 SGHAT, CDR2 FQNNGV.

This clonotype showed up just a few times. The genes are TRBV5-6 and TRBJ1-5; D remains unclear. Per germline, CDR1 SGHDT and CDR2 YYEEEE. The V and J ends lost 1 base and 5 bases respectively, with 13 bases between them. CDR3 length equals 15 residues. The CDR3 DNA sequence: TGTGCCAGCAGCTTGTTAGCCCAATGGGATCAGCCCCAGCATTTT. Its protein product is CASSLLAQWDQPQHF. Looking up the rest from reference TRBV5-6 and TRBJ1-5 gives the full variable domain: DAGVTQSPTHLIKTRGQQVTLRCSPKSGHDTVSWYQQALGQGPQFIFQYYEEEERQRGNFPDRFSGHQFPNYSSELNVNALLLGDSALYLCASSLLAQWDQPQHFGDGTRLSIL.

V and J are TRBV4-2 and TRBJ1-1, with D uncertain. Looked up from germline, CDR1 is LGHNA and CDR2 is YNFKEQ. The CDR3 totals 14 residues. The germline V and J ends were trimmed by 0 bases and 5 bases, with 10 bases remaining between them. CDR3 in amino acids: CASSQDIRDTEAFF. The CDR3, as DNA: TGTGCCAGCAGCCAAGACATTAGGGATACTGAAGCTTTCTTT.

This clonotype showed up just a few times. The rearrangement uses TRBV6-6 and TRBJ2-7, with 8 bases that match TRBD2. V was clipped by 0 bases and J by 6 bases; unmatched bases: 7. This CDR3 comprises 15 residues. The V gene's germline CDR1 is MNHNY and CDR2 SVGAGI (reference sequence). The CDR3 region is CASSYSGGDLGEQYV. The CDR3 nucleotides read TGTGCCAGCAGTTACTCCGGGGGGGATTTGGGCGAGCAGTACGTC.

This clonotype showed up many times. V is TRBV11-2 and J is TRBJ1-3; D unresolved. The germline CDR1 and CDR2 sequences are SGHAT and FQNNGV. Between the trimmed V and J ends, which lost 1 base and 0 bases, there was a span of 7 bases. The CDR3 totals 15 residues. CDR3 amino acids: CASSLVGLSGNTIYF. DNA for the CDR3: TGTGCCAGCAGCTTAGTAGGACTCTCTGGAAACACCATATATTTT.

J is TRBJ1-4 and V is TRBV11-2; D gene unclear. Germline V gives CDR1 SGHAT, CDR2 FQNNGV. This CDR3 contains 16 residues. Trimming cost V 5 bases and J 0 bases, with 13 bases left between them. The DNA of the CDR3 is TGTGCCAGCAGCCGAGCCCTATTGACAACTAATGAAAAACTGTTTTTT. This sequence encodes CASSRALLTTNEKLFF.

V is TRBV13 and J is TRBJ2-7; D gene ambiguous. V was clipped by 2 bases and J by 4 bases, with 6 bases between them. The CDR3 totals 12 residues. Per the germline V gene, CDR1 is PRHDT and CDR2 is FYEKMQ (reference sequence). The CDR3 sequence: CASSLLGYEQYV. The DNA for the CDR3 is TGTGCCAGCAGCTTACTGGGGTACGAGCAGTACGTC.

The chain carries TRBV9 and TRBJ2-3, with D perhaps matching TRBD2 (6 bases). CDR3 length equals 15 residues. Germline V lookup: CDR1 SGDLS, CDR2 YYNGEE. V lost 3 bases to trimming and J lost 6 bases, with 17 bases between them. The CDR3 region has the DNA TGTGCCAGCAGCGCATCGTCCCTAGCGCGGGATACGCAGTATTTT. This gives the protein CASSASSLARDTQYF.

This clonotype was counted ten times or more. The CDR3 loop reads CASSQTMNTEAFF. Here the CDR3 DNA reads TGTGCCAGCAGCCAGACGATGAACACTGAAGCTTTCTTT. The genes are TRBV14 and TRBJ1-1; D call uncertain. Looked up from germline, CDR1 is SGHDN and CDR2 is FVKESK. Trimming removed 3 bases from V and 0 bases from J, with 5 bases in between. This CDR3 comprises 13 residues.

V gene TRBV7-6 combines with J gene TRBJ1-1; D is uncertain. Trimming stripped 1 base from V and 1 base from J, with 4 bases between. Germline V gene sequence: CDR1 SGHVS, CDR2 FNYEAQ. The length of the CDR3 is 13 residues. The CDR3: CASSLEGNTEAFF. The CDR3 nucleotides are TGTGCCAGCAGCTTAGAGGGGAACACTGAAGCTTTCTTT. The full variable domain, in which reference TRBV7-6 and TRBJ1-1 provide the parts outside the CDR3, is GAGVSQSPRYKVTKRGQDVALRCDPISGHVSLYWYRQALGQGPEFLTYFNYEAQQDKSGLPNDRFSAERPEGSISTLTIQRTEQRDSAMYRCASSLEGNTEAFFGQGTRLTVV.

The chain carries TRBV7-2 and TRBJ2-2; the D is unclear. Germline V gene lookup returns CDR1 SGHTA and CDR2 FQGNSA. This CDR3 spans 13 amino acids. Trimming stripped 5 bases from V and 2 bases from J, with 6 bases between. The CDR3 is CASSHSNTGELFF. In nucleotides, the CDR3 is TGTGCCAGCAGCCATAGTAACACCGGGGAGCTGTTTTTT.

The chain recombines TRBV29-1 with TRBJ1-2; D is uncertain. The germline V gene encodes CDR1 SQVTM and CDR2 ANQGSEA. The CDR3 has 14 residues. V lost 3 bases, J lost 5 bases, and 16 bases lay in between. DNA for the CDR3: TGCAGCGTTGACCACCAAGACGGGATTTATGGCTACACCTTC. Amino acid sequence: CSVDHQDGIYGYTF.

V usage is TRBV28 and J usage is TRBJ1-2; D gene unclear. CDR1 and CDR2 from the germline V gene are MDHEN and SYDVKM. The V and J ends lost 10 bases and 7 bases respectively, with 16 bases between them. The CDR3 consists of 12 residues. This CDR3 reads CATTPKSFGYTF. CDR3 coding DNA: TGTGCCACCACTCCGAAGAGTTTTGGCTACACCTTC.

This clonotype was picked up many times. The chain combines TRBV9 with TRBJ2-3; D is unresolved. CDR3 length: 15 amino acids. V shed 1 base and J shed 2 bases, with 11 bases lying between them. Per the germline V gene, CDR1 is SGDLS and CDR2 is YYNGEE. Here the CDR3 reads CASSVSMTPTDTQYF. The CDR3 bases are TGTGCCAGCAGCGTATCTATGACCCCCACAGATACGCAGTATTTT.